This TCR beta chain derives from a study of T cell responses to AZD1222 COVID-19 vaccine. Study-level points and caveats: Without day 14 samples, only post-peak T cell repertoires were studied. Compared with day 0, the breadth and depth of the Spike-specific TCR repertoire rose significantly after two doses of AZD1222.

Worth noting for this clone: Its antigen is unidentified.

In germline, CDR1 is SGHTA, CDR2 FQGNSA. Deletions cut 2 bases from V and 2 bases from J, with 10 bases between. This CDR3 has 14 amino acids. Using immunoSEQ multiplex PCR, the repertoire was profiled, and TCRdb retains in-frame clones only, with some absent. This table holds some 140,000 clones, about four fifths found once. V is TRBV7-2 and J is TRBJ2-7; D is tentatively TRBD1 or TRBD2 (5 bases each). The starting material was peripheral blood, obtained on day 0 of AZD1222 vaccination. This sequence was found in an adult in good health. This CDR3 is CASSLRDGPYEQYF. CDR3 coding DNA: TGTGCCAGCAGCTTAAGGGACGGACCCTACGAGCAGTACTTC.